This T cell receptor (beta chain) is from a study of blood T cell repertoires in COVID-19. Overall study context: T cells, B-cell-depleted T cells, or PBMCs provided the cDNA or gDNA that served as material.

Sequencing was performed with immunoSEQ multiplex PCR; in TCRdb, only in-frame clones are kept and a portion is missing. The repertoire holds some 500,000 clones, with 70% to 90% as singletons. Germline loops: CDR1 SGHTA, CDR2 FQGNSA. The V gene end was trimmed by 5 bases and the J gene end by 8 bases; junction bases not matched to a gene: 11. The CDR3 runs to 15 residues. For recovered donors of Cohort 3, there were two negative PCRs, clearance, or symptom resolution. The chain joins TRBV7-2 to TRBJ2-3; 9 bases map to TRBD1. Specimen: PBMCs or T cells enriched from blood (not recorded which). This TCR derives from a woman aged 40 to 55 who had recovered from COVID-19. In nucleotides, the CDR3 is TGTGCCAGCAGCCCCGCGGGACAGGGTGTCGGTACGCAGTATTTT. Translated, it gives CASSPAGQGVGTQYF.